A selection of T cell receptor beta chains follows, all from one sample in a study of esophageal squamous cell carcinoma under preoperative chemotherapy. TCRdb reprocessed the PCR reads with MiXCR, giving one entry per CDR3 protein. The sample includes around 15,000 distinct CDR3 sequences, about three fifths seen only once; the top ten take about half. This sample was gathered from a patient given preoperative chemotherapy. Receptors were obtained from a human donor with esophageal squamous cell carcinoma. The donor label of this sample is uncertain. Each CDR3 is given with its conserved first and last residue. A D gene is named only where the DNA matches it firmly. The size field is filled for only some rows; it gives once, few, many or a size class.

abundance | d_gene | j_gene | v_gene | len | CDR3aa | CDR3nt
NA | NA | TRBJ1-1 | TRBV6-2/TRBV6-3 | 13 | CASRPNLNTEAFF | TGTGCCAGCAGGCCGAACCTGAACACTGAAGCTTTCTTT
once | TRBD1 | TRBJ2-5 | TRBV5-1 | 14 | CASSLSGGGKTQYF | TGCGCCAGCAGCTTATCAGGGGGCGGAAAGACCCAGTACTTC
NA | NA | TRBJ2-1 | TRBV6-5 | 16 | CASSYSSAGPYNEQFF | TGTGCCAGCAGTTACTCTTCAGCGGGTCCCTACAATGAGCAGTTCTTC
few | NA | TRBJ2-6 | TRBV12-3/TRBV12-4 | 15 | CASSPGQPGANVLTF | TGTGCCAGCAGTCCAGGGCAGCCTGGGGCCAACGTCCTGACTTTC
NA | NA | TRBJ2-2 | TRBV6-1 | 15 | CASSEAQEPYKELFF | TGTGCCAGCAGTGAAGCCCAGGAACCCTACAAGGAGCTGTTTTTT
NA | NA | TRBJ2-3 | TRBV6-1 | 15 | CARELQGGNTGEQYF | TGTGCCAGGGAATTACAGGGGGGGAACACAGGTGAGCAGTATTTT
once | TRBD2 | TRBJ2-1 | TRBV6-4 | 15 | CASSDSGGGADEQFF | TGTGCCAGCAGTGACTCGGGCGGGGGGGCGGATGAGCAGTTCTTC
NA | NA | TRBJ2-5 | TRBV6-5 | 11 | CASSYVETQYF | TGTGCCAGCAGTTACGTTGAGACCCAGTACTTC
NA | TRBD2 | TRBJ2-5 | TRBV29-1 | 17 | CSVEGLAGGPRGETQYF | TGCAGCGTTGAGGGACTAGCGGGAGGGCCGAGGGGGGAGACCCAGTACTTC
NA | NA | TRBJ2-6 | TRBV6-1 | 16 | CASSELDSSWANVLSF | TGTGCCAGCAGTGAACTGGACAGCTCGTGGGCCAACGTGCTGTCTTTC
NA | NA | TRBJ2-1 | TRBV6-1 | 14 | CASTPADAYNEQFF | TGTGCCAGCACTCCCGCGGATGCCTACAATGAGCAGTTCTTC
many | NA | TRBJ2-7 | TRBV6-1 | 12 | CASSRTEYEQYF | TGTGCCAGCAGCAGGACAGAGTACGAGCAGTACTTC
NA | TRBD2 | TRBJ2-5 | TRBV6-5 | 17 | CASSYSRGGAGEKTQYF | TGTGCCAGCAGTTACTCGAGAGGCGGGGCGGGGGAAAAGACCCAGTATTTC
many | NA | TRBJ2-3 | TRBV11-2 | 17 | CASSSGGGGFSTDTQYF | TGTGCCAGCAGCTCCGGAGGCGGGGGCTTTAGCACAGATACGCAGTATTTT
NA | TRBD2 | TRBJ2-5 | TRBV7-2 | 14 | CAGSGGPGPETQYF | TGTGCGGGGAGCGGGGGTCCGGGACCAGAGACGCAGTATTTC
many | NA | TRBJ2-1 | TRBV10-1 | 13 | CASSEPRDNEQFF | TGCGCCAGCAGTGAGCCCAGGGATAATGAGCAGTTCTTC
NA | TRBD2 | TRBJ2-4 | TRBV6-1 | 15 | CARVKGAGGGETQYF | TGTGCCAGGGTAAAAGGGGCGGGGGGGGGGGAGACGCAGTACTTC
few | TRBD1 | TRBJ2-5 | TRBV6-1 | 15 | CASLRDRGLLETQYF | TGTGCCAGTCTCCGGGACAGGGGGCTTTTAGAGACCCAGTACTTC
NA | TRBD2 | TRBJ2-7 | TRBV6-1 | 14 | CAGSGERDQETQYF | TGTGCGGGCAGCGGGGAGCGTGACCAAGAGACGCAGTACTTC
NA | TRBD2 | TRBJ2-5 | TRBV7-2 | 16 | CASSSGLAGALGEQYF | TGTGCCAGCAGCTCCGGACTAGCGGGAGCGTTGGGGGAGCAGTACTTC
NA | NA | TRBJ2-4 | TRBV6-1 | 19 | CARSEAAGLGGCAKDIQYF | TGTGCCAGGAGTGAAGCTGCGGGGCTCGGGGGCTGTGCCAAAGACATTCAGTACTTC
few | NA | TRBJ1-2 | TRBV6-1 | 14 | CASSEAGAEYGYTF | TGTGCCAGCAGTGAGGCAGGGGCAGAATATGGCTACACCTTC
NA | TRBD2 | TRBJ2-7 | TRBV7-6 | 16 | CASSLEASGTPYEQYF | TGTGCCAGCAGCTTAGAGGCAAGCGGGACCCCCTACGAGCAGTACTTC
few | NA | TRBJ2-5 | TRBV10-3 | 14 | CAGARGGDQETQYF | TGTGCCGGGGCTAGGGGGGGGGACCAAGAGACCCAGTACTTT
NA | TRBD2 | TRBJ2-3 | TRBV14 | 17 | CASSLPGLAGERDTQYF | TGTGCCAGCAGCCTCCCCGGACTAGCGGGAGAACGGGATACGCAGTATTTT
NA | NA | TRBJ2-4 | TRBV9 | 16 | CACRVGRQGATNTQYF | TGTGCCTGCCGCGTAGGTAGGCAGGGAGCCACAAACACTCAGTACTTC
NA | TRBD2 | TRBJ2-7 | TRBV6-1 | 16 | CASGGGGEGDKDTQYF | TGTGCCAGCGGGGGAGGTGGGGAGGGAGACAAAGATACGCAGTACTTC
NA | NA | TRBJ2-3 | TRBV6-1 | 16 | CASSEARGQGKDTQYF | TGTGCCAGCAGTGAAGCGCGGGGACAAGGCAAAGACACGCAGTATTTT
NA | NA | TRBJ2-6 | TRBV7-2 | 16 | CASSLDAGVPTETQFF | TGTGCCAGCAGCTTAGATGCGGGTGTGCCGACAGAGACGCAGTTTTTT
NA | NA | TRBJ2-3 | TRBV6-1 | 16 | CASSEGMQRPKETQYF | TGTGCCAGCAGTGAAGGTATGCAGCGTCCCAAAGAGACGCAGTATTTT
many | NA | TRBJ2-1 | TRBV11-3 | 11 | CASSLDNEQFF | TGTGCCAGCAGCTTAGACAATGAGCAGTTCTTC
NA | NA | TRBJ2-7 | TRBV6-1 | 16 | CASGGIGGGDADTQYF | TGTGCCAGCGGGGGGATCGGGGGCGGCGACGCAGATACGCAGTACTTC
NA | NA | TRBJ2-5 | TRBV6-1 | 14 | CAGSGDSDKETQYF | TGTGCGGGCAGTGGGGATAGTGACAAAGAGACCCAGTATTTC
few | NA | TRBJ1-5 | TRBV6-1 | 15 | CASSHTGSSNQPQHF | TGTGCCAGCAGTCATACAGGGTCTAGCAATCAGCCCCAGCATTTT
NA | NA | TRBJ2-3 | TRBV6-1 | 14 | CPSSEGVCKDTQYF | TGTCCCAGCAGTGAAGGTGTGTGCAAAGATACGCAGTATTTT
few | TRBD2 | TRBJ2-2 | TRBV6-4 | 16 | CASSPGTSSDTGELFF | TGTGCCAGCAGCCCCGGGACTAGCTCTGACACCGGGGAGCTGTTTTTT
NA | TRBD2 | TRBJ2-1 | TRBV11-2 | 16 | CASSPPGLAGLYEQFF | TGTGCCAGCAGCCCGCCGGGACTAGCGGGATTGTACGAGCAGTTCTTC
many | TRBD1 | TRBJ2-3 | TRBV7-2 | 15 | CASSYRGLSTDTQYF | TGTGCCAGCAGCTACAGGGGGCTTAGCACAGATACGCAGTATTTT
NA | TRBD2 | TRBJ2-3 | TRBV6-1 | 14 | CAGAGGGDKNTQYF | TGTGCCGGCGCTGGCGGGGGGGACAAAAACACGCAGTATTTC
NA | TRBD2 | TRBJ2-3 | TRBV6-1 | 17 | CASSAGGGGRGTDTQYF | TGTGCCAGCAGTGCGGGCGGGGGGGGGCGCGGCACAGATACGCAGTATTTT
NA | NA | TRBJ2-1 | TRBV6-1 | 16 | CASSETERRVYNEQFF | TGTGCCAGCAGTGAAACGGAAAGGCGGGTCTACAATGAGCAGTTCTTC
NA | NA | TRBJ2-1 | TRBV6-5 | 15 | CASSSDRGGGNEQFF | TGTGCCAGCAGTTCAGACAGGGGAGGGGGCAATGAGCAGTTCTTC
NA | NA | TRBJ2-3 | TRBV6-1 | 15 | CASSPRRRDLETQYF | TGTGCCAGCAGTCCTAGGCGACGGGACCTTGAGACCCAGTATTTT
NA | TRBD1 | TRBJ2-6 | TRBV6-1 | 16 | CASSLRTGGANWELTF | TGTGCCAGCAGCCTTCGGACAGGGGGCGCGAATTGGGAGCTGACTTTC
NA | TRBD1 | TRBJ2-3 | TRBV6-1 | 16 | CASSRNQGDGENTQYF | TGTGCCAGCAGTCGCAACCAGGGGGACGGGGAAAACACGCAGTATTTT
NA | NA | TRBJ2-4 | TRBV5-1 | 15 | CARSLGVSAKDMQYF | TGCGCCCGCAGCTTGGGGGTGAGCGCCAAAGATATGCAGTATTTC
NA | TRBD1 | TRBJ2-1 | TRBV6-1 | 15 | CASSRNGDSYNEQFF | TGTGCCAGCAGTCGAAATGGGGACAGCTACAATGAGCAGTTCTTC
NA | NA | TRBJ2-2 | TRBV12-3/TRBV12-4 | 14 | CASTRAGITGELFF | TGTGCCAGCACAAGGGCAGGGATAACCGGGGAGCTGTTTTTT
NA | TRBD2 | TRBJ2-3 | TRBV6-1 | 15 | CARRKRAGGGDTQYF | TGTGCCAGGCGAAAACGAGCGGGGGGGGGGGATACGCAGTATTTT
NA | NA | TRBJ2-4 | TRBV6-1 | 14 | CGSRGGLASDTQYF | TGTGGCAGCAGGGGGGGGCTCGCCTCAGATACTCAGTACTTC
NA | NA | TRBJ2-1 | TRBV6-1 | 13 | CASGTDEGAWQFF | TGTGCCAGCGGAACCGACGAGGGTGCGTGGCAGTTCTTC
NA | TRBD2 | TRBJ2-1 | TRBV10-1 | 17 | CASSRREASGRHNEQFF | TGCGCCAGTAGTAGGCGAGAAGCAAGCGGGAGACACAATGAGCAGTTCTTC
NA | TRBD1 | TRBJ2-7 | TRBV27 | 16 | CASVITGGISYNEQYF | TGTGCCAGCGTAATAACAGGGGGTATCTCCTACAATGAGCAGTACTTC
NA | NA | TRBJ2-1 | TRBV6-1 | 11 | CASSRVNEQFF | TGTGCCAGCTCGAGGGTAAATGAGCAGTTCTTC